This TCR beta chain was captured by sequencing in a study of CD39 and CD103 CD8 tumor-infiltrating T cells (dated by TCRdb to 2017 to 2018). Study-wide context: Repertoire comparisons were shown for an HPV-positive HNSCC, an HPV-negative HNSCC, an ovarian cancer and a melanoma patient. Deep sequencing of TCRbeta CDR3 was used to compare the repertoires of CD8 TIL subsets, defined by CD103 and CD39, against those of peripheral memory CD8 T cells. Paper-wide results and their limitations: DP TIL clonotypes were rarely detected in blood or uninvolved lymph node, whereas DN TIL clonotypes were found to largely overlap with peripheral memory CD8 repertoires. Compared with DN and SP CD8 TILs and with blood memory CD8 T cells, DP CD8 TILs appeared more oligoclonal, with the top 30 clonotypes covering roughly 50-90%.

This clone was observed a handful of times. The specificity of this receptor is unknown. Per-nucleotide qualities are absent, and no much larger clonotype sits a single base away. For each subset, between about 9,500 and 110,000 sorted cells were used for genomic DNA extraction with the DNeasy Blood and Tissue Kit. TCRbeta V-J or V-D-J regions were sequenced and mapped by the immunoSEQ service, with coverage above 10x per sample. The authors' analysis ran thus. The analysis included only productive rearrangements exported from the immunoSEQ Analyzer platform, and clonality was assessed using the 500 most abundant clones. To quantify how much repertoires overlapped between populations, both the Morisita-Horn similarity index and the Jaccard index were used. Morisita-Horn similarity between CD8 T-cell subset TCR repertoires was measured in roughly six cancer patients. What TCRdb holds here is the immuneACCESS table cut down to in-frame rearrangements. Part of the clones is not present; checked against another copy, under half of the missing clones reflect an unresolved V gene, and the others are unexplained. V and J calls and clone size are those listed in that table; D and trimming were worked out from the DNA. The sample includes more than 1,500 clones, with 73% observed a single time. 37% of the sample goes to the ten largest clones.

V is shortened by 4 bases, J by 2 bases, and the region joining them spans 15 bases. The CDR3 covers 15 residues, taking in both the cysteine and the phenylalanine. Just the 45-base CDR3 DNA is kept, in frame starting at base 1. CDR1 and CDR2 were assigned from the germline V gene (reference sequence) as SGHNT and YYREEE. No therapy was being received by patients at the time of sample collection, although prior treatments had ranged from chemotherapy, radiotherapy, surgery and immunotherapy to none. After thawing, cells went through T lymphocyte enrichment using a negative-selection kit, with EpCAM beads added for tumor-infiltrating lymphocytes. CD8 TIL subsets were FACS-sorted as CD3+CD4-CD8+CD45RA- cells split by CD39 and CD103 expression into DN, SP and DP. Tumor specimens were minced and digested with hyaluronidase, collagenase and DNase for 1 h, filtered, Ficoll-enriched and cryopreserved. On a FACSAria II, each population was sorted to approximately 99% purity, and the resulting cell pellets were frozen for TCR sequencing with no culture step.

The specimen was CD39- CD103- CD8+ T cells sorted from the tumor. The cell subset or site label here, explained by the study, means: CD103-CD39- double-negative CD45RA- CD8 T cells. The sequence is built from TRBV5-4 and TRBJ1-2, with no reliable assignment of the D segment. The clonotype was recovered from a human donor with head and neck squamous cell carcinoma. The CDR3 here reads CASSSPLTSNYGYTF. The DNA reads as follows: TGTGCCAGCAGCAGCCCCCTTACCAGCAACTATGGCTACACCTTC.